This entry describes one TCR beta chain. Its antigen is currently unknown. This entry comes from a study of cytomegalovirus exposure and HLA in healthy donors. In germline, CDR1 is SGHRS, CDR2 YFSETQ. This CDR3 contains 15 residues. Trimming cost V 7 bases and J 3 bases; bases outside gene matches: 13. As for the donors, each was a healthy bone marrow donor. Both 60 Vbeta primers and 13 Jbeta primers went into the PCR. Here immunoSEQ multiplex PCR was the method, and the copy in TCRdb shows in-frame clones only, minus some. The listing contains 180,000 or so clones. General observations from the study: In an earlier analysis, most TCR beta V segments were productive about 90% or about 30% of the time.

This clonotype was obtained from a woman aged 18-30 years in good health and CMV-seropositive. This chain uses TRBV5-1 with TRBJ2-7, with 7 bases that match TRBD2. Sequenced: PBMCs. The DNA for the CDR3 is TGCGCCAGCTCCCCCGATGCGGGGGAATTCTACGAGCAGTACTTC. This codes for CASSPDAGEFYEQYF. The full variable domain, in which reference TRBV5-1 and TRBJ2-7 provide the parts outside the CDR3, is KAGVTQTPRYLIKTRGQQVTLSCSPISGHRSVSWYQQTPGQGLQFLFEYFSETQRNKGNFPGRFSGRQFSNSRSEMNVSTLELGDSALYLCASSPDAGEFYEQYFGPGTRLTVT.